The entry below gives a single T cell receptor (beta chain) sequence along with its context. Its specificity is not known. CD8+ T cell subsets were each sorted in triplicate, 300,000 cells apiece. This record belongs to a study of CXCR3-negative and CXCR3-positive naive CD8 T cells. Study-level points and caveats: Naive CXCR3-positive and CXCR3-negative cells shared similar TRBV-TRBJ usage, unlike memory cells. In both naive subsets diversity was comparably high, whereas memory CD8+ cells showed much lower diversity.

In preparing the TRB cDNA libraries, 5' RACE with UMI labels was used. TCRdb re-called the 5' RACE reads and gives one entry per CDR3 protein, without DNA. Its clone listing holds 45,000 to 70,000 distinct CDR3 sequences. The CDR3 extends over 19 amino acids. Germline CDR1 and CDR2: SEHNR and FQNEAQ (reference sequence). This sequence joins TRBV7-9 and TRBJ2-2; no DNA is available, so the TRBD2 call from TCRdb remains unchecked. The clonotype comes from a human donor in good health. Some clones in this sample may be carry-over from other donors' samples. The source material was memory CD8+ T cells from blood. CDR3 amino acids: CASSSTPLAGVTSTGELFF.